Sequencing of this TCR beta chain was carried out in a study of identical twins. Germline V gene sequence: CDR1 SGHKS, CDR2 YYEKEE (reference sequence). This CDR3 has 14 amino acids. The junction had 5 bases not matched to a gene; V was cut back by 4 bases and J by 6 bases. TCRdb fed the 5' RACE reads into MiXCR, producing one record per CDR3 protein. The sample consists of 600,000 to 700,000 distinct CDR3 sequences, roughly 20% of them appearing once. These data also formed part of another study, on T cells expressing NK-cell markers.

This chain connects TRBV5-5 to TRBJ2-2, with 8 bases fitting TRBD2. Specimen: PBMCs. The sequence was obtained from a woman aged 18-29 years in good health. In DNA form, the CDR3 reads TGTGCCAGCAGCGTGGGACTAGAGCCCGGGGAGCTGTTTTTT. This gives the protein CASSVGLEPGELFF.